This T cell receptor beta chain was profiled in a study of beta chain features in type 1 diabetes. The authors reverse transcribed all of the isolated RNA, so sequencing captured expressed TCRB transcripts. Using immunoSEQ multiplex PCR, the repertoire was profiled, and TCRdb retains in-frame clones only, with some absent. Of some 350,000 clones listed, around a tenth are singletons. This clone was seen only a few times. Antigen specificity is unknown. J was trimmed by 5 bases and V by 1 base; bases with no gene match: 5. The CDR3 length is 16 residues. In germline, CDR1 is MNHNS, CDR2 SASEGT. CD45RO/CCR7/CD25/CD127/CD95/CD27 separated CD4+ naive, central memory, regulatory and stem cell-like memory cells by sorting. Study-wide results and caveats: Shorter TCRB CDR3s, moderately but significantly so, were found in Type 1 diabetes patients in all four CD4+ subsets.

This clonotype was obtained from a man under 40 with type 1 diabetes. The rearrangement joins TRBV6-1 to TRBJ1-1; 12 bases are shared with TRBD1. The sequencing sample was made of central memory CD4+ T cells from blood. The CDR3 nucleotides are TGTGCCAGCAGTGAAGGGGGACAGGGGGCGAGGACTGAAGCTTTCTTT. This encodes CASSEGGQGARTEAFF.